This T cell receptor beta chain was recovered during a study of metastatic and nonmetastatic thyroid tumors. Study-wide context: Across peripheral blood and tumor or nodule tissue samples taken from malignant and benign thyroid patients, the repertoires were compared with one another. The study's findings and limits: Across blood and tumor, TCR beta diversity in malignant thyroid tumors was reportedly significantly higher than in benign nodules.

Germline trimming cut 5 bases from V and 1 base from J; bases unmatched to any gene: 9. Germline-derived CDR1 and CDR2 are DFQATT and SNEGSKA (reference sequence). The CDR3 runs 15 residues. No treatment of any kind had been given to any patient before thyroid surgery. This clone has at least ten counts. Its antigen is as yet unknown. How the authors handled the data: It was from CDR3 differences across clinicopathological groups that a distant-metastasis classifier for papillary thyroid cancer was built. TCRdb re-called the PCR reads with MiXCR. None of the V and J calls come from the authors' own analysis; TCRdb made them. The sample holds 26,000 or so clones; approximately 17% are singletons and the top ten take about 4%.

The source of this sequence is a female donor with papillary thyroid cancer or a benign thyroid nodule (not recorded which). Some clones in this sample may be carry-over from other donors' samples. This rearrangement joins TRBV20-1 to TRBJ2-5, with 8 positions matching TRBD2. Material: blood. CDR3 sequence reads: CSAPGGALAQETQYF. CDR3 nucleotides: TGCAGTGCTCCGGGGGGGGCGCTGGCCCAAGAGACCCAGTACTTC.